The 31 T cell receptor beta chains reported below all come from one sample, sequenced in a study of blood T cell repertoires in COVID-19. The data were produced by immunoSEQ multiplex PCR, yet TCRdb's version contains in-frame clones alone and is incomplete. The table shows around 77,000 clones, with 65% to 90% occurring only once. The sequenced sample was peripheral blood. The receptors originated from a man aged 30 to 39 with COVID-19, enrolled during active disease.

The chain employs TRBV6-5 and TRBJ2-1; maybe TRBD1 (6 bases). Germline V gene sequence: CDR1 MNHEY, CDR2 SVGAGI. With 0 bases removed from V and 14 bases from J, the gap between germline ends came to 11 bases. The CDR3 extends over 12 amino acids. This CDR3 is CASSYSMGAEFF. The CDR3 coding sequence is TGTGCCAGCAGTTACTCCATGGGGGCAGAGTTCTTC.

The V gene is TRBV29-1, the J gene TRBJ1-2, with TRBD1 matching over 8 bases. The length of the CDR3 is 12 residues. CDR1 and CDR2 from the germline V gene are SQVTM and ANQGSEA. Trimming took 2 bases from V and 4 from J; bases not matched to a gene: 0. The CDR3 spells CSVETGGYGYTF. The CDR3 DNA sequence: TGCAGCGTTGAAACAGGGGGCTATGGCTACACCTTC.

A few counts support this clone. The chain employs TRBV4-3 and TRBJ2-1, with a weak D call TRBD1 (5 bases). V was cut by 0 bases and J by 4 bases, with 7 bases left in between. The CDR3 has 14 residues. CDR1 is LGHNA and CDR2 is YSLEER in the germline V gene. The CDR3 loop is CASSQDRDYNEQFF. CDR3 DNA sequence: TGCGCCAGCAGCCAAGACAGGGATTACAATGAGCAGTTCTTC.

V usage is TRBV30 and J usage is TRBJ2-1, with 9 positions matching TRBD2. CDR3 length: 15 amino acids. From germline, CDR1 is GTSNPN and CDR2 SVGIG (reference sequence). The J segment lost 8 bases and the V segment lost 1 base, leaving 9 bases of the junction unmatched. The CDR3 reads CAWSEGLAARDEQFF. CDR3 coding DNA: TGTGCCTGGAGTGAGGGACTAGCTGCGCGCGATGAGCAGTTCTTC.

The chain links TRBV2 to TRBJ1-1, with 8 bases identical to TRBD1. CDR3 length: 15 amino acids. The V and J ends lost 7 bases and 1 base, in that order; junction bases with no gene match: 8. Germline assignment: CDR1 SNHLY and CDR2 FYNNEI. CDR3 nucleotides: TGTGCCAGCAATCCCCGGACAGGGACGAACACTGAAGCTTTCTTT. It codes for CASNPRTGTNTEAFF.

The chain employs TRBV21-1 and TRBJ1-1; the listed D gene, TRBD1, was not tested against the DNA. TRBV21-1 has pseudogene status. CDR3 length: 17 amino acids. The chain's CDR3 is CASSKVHSEDRPFQSLF. The CDR3 nucleotides read TGTGCCAGCAGCAAAGTACATTCTGAGGACAGGCCCTTTCAGAGTCTCTTT.

The rearrangement links TRBV24-1 to TRBJ2-1; TRBD1 aligns across 7 bases. Trimming at V came to 4 bases and at J to 9 bases, leaving 14 bases not matched to a gene. Germline V gene sequence: CDR1 KGHDR, CDR2 SFDVKD. The CDR3 loop spans 16 amino acids. The CDR3 sequence is CATSDQTSTGMGEQFF. The CDR3 DNA reads TGTGCCACCAGTGACCAGACTTCGACAGGGATGGGTGAGCAGTTCTTC.

The chain employs TRBV18 and TRBJ1-1, with D unclear. Deletions cut 0 bases from V and 2 bases from J, with 10 bases between. There are 15 residues in the CDR3. The germline gives CDR1 KGHSH, CDR2 LQKENI. The chain's CDR3 is CASSPPSRENTEAFF. CDR3 nucleotides: TGTGCCAGCTCACCACCGTCTCGGGAAAACACTGAAGCTTTCTTT.

The chain has TRBV19 and TRBJ1-5; 9 bases align to TRBD1. The length of the CDR3 is 15 residues. J lost 4 bases, V lost 7 bases, and 8 bases had no gene match. Germline assignment: CDR1 LNHDA and CDR2 SQIVND (reference sequence). CDR3 sequence: CASKLQGAGNQPQHF. CDR3 bases: TGTGCCAGTAAGTTACAGGGGGCTGGGAATCAGCCCCAGCATTTT.

The J gene is TRBJ2-7, the V gene TRBV6-6; TRBD2 might be the D (5 bases). The CDR3 is 15 amino acids. Germline CDR1 MNHNY, CDR2 SVGAGI (reference sequence). Trimming removed 7 bases from V and 3 bases from J, with 19 bases in between. This chain's CDR3 is CASKDAQRPFYEQYF. The CDR3 nucleotides read TGTGCCAGCAAGGATGCCCAGCGGCCCTTCTACGAGCAGTACTTC.

Only one count was recorded for this clone. The chain links TRBV28 to TRBJ2-5; D gene uncertain. V was pared by 6 bases and J by 7 bases, with 9 bases between. Per germline, CDR1 MDHEN and CDR2 SYDVKM. This CDR3 spans 11 amino acids. DNA for the CDR3: TGTGCCAGCAGAGAGAGAGGGACCCAGTACTTC. Protein product: CASRERGTQYF.

The chain uses TRBV10-3 and TRBJ1-4; TRBD1 agrees at 7 bases. V gave up 0 bases and J gave up 5 bases; unmatched junction bases: 3. The CDR3 runs to 15 residues. The germline gives CDR1 ENHRY, CDR2 SYGVKD. CDR3 sequence: CAISESTGQNEKLFF. The CDR3, as DNA: TGTGCCATCAGTGAGTCGACAGGGCAAAATGAAAAACTGTTTTTT.

V usage is TRBV28 and J usage is TRBJ2-7; 9 nucleotides align to TRBD2. The CDR3 is 14 residues long. Germline V lookup: CDR1 MDHEN, CDR2 SYDVKM. With V trimmed by 8 bases and J by 2 bases, 7 bases remained unmatched. This CDR3 is CASLAGEPPYEQYF. Here the CDR3 DNA reads TGTGCCAGCTTAGCGGGAGAGCCACCCTACGAGCAGTACTTC.

The rearrangement uses TRBV19 and TRBJ2-2; TRBD1 is a possible D gene (5 bases). Germline loops: CDR1 LNHDA, CDR2 SQIVND (reference sequence). Trimming took off 0 bases at V and 4 bases at J, with 12 bases between the two ends. The CDR3 consists of 16 residues. The CDR3 DNA reads as TGTGCCAGTAGTATAGAATCAGTAACAGGCACCGGGGAGCTGTTTTTT. Amino acids: CASSIESVTGTGELFF.

The sample holds one count of this clone. This chain connects TRBV6-5 to TRBJ2-3; D is undetermined. The CDR3 covers 13 residues. V shed 4 bases and J shed 1 base, with 6 bases lying between them. Looked up from germline, CDR1 is MNHEY and CDR2 is SVGAGI. CDR3 sequence: CASSFRGTDTQYF. CDR3 DNA sequence: TGTGCCAGCAGTTTTCGGGGCACAGATACGCAGTATTTT.

V usage is TRBV23-1 and J usage is TRBJ2-7; 8 nucleotides align to TRBD1. TRBV23-1 is sorted into the ORF group, with uncertain function. V shed 2 bases and J 2 bases; nucleotides not matched to a gene: 11. The CDR3 is 17 residues long. CDR3 residues: CASSQLFPRGRTYEQYF. Here the CDR3 DNA reads TGCGCCAGCAGTCAACTTTTTCCCAGGGGGCGGACCTACGAGCAGTACTTC.

This rearrangement joins TRBV27 to TRBJ2-3; TRBD2 agrees at 7 bases. The junction had 10 bases not matched to a gene; V was cut back by 11 bases and J by 2 bases. The CDR3 is 14 residues long. Looked up from germline, CDR1 is MNHEY and CDR2 is SMNVEV (reference sequence). CDR3 region: CASRASGLTDTQYF. The CDR3 DNA sequence: TGTGCCTCCAGGGCTAGCGGCCTCACAGATACGCAGTATTTT.

This rearrangement joins TRBV19 to TRBJ2-1, with 12 bases matching TRBD1. CDR1 LNHDA and CDR2 SQIVND come from the germline V gene (reference sequence). Trimming at V came to 5 bases and at J to 8 bases, leaving 13 bases not matched to a gene. The CDR3 is made up of 17 amino acids. CDR3 bases: TGTGCCAGTAGTCCGCGGGCCGGGACAGGGGGCTGGTATGAGCAGTTCTTC. Translating it yields CASSPRAGTGGWYEQFF.

The rearrangement joins TRBV27 to TRBJ2-7; 7 positions agree with TRBD1. V gave up 5 bases and J gave up 5 bases; unmatched junction bases: 6. Germline CDR1 and CDR2: MNHEY and SMNVEV (reference sequence). CDR3 length: 13 residues. CDR3 bases: TGTGCCAGCAGTCCCACAGGGGTTAACGAGCAGTACTTC. It is translated as CASSPTGVNEQYF.

The CDR3 DNA is TGTGCCAGCAGCCCGCACCCGACAGGGCCGCAAGAGACCCAGTACTTC. It specifies CASSPHPTGPQETQYF. The chain uses TRBV6-6 and TRBJ2-5, with 7 nucleotides matching TRBD1. V shed 6 bases, J shed 2 bases, and the junction held 12 bases outside the gene matches. Germline assignment: CDR1 MNHNY and CDR2 SVGAGI (reference sequence). CDR3 size: 16 residues.

The chain recombines TRBV24-1 with TRBJ2-1; 9 nucleotides agree with TRBD1. The CDR3 is 13 residues long. The trim removed 9 bases at V and 7 bases at J, leaving 6 bases unmatched. Germline CDR1 reads KGHDR; CDR2 reads SFDVKD. CDR3 nucleotides: TGTGCCACCGACAGGGGGGCACCGAATGAGCAGTTCTTC. It codes for CATDRGAPNEQFF.

This clone appeared a few times. The rearrangement uses TRBV7-3 and TRBJ2-7; D remains ambiguous. The CDR3 totals 14 residues. Germline CDR1 reads SGHTA; CDR2 reads FQGTGA. Trimming cost V 5 bases and J 2 bases, with 13 bases left between them. This CDR3 is CASSVTSGAYEQYF. In nucleotides, the CDR3 is TGTGCCAGCAGCGTCACGTCGGGTGCCTACGAGCAGTACTTC. Supplemented by reference TRBV7-3 and TRBJ2-7, the full variable domain reads GAGVSQTPSNKVTEKGKYVELRCDPISGHTALYWYRQSLGQGPEFLIYFQGTGAADDSGLPNDRFFAVRPEGSVSTLKIQRTERGDSAVYLCASSVTSGAYEQYFGPGTRLTVT.

The rearrangement joins TRBV11-2 to TRBJ2-7, with 9 bases matching TRBD2. CDR1 is SGHAT and CDR2 is FQNNGV in the germline V gene. This CDR3 is built from 15 residues. V lost 4 bases and J lost 3; bases outside the gene matches: 7. CDR3 sequence (DNA): TGTGCCAGCAGCTCCCTTAGCGGGAGCTACTACGAGCAGTACTTC. Translating it yields CASSSLSGSYYEQYF.

The J gene is TRBJ1-2, the V gene TRBV19; D uncertain. Trimming took 0 bases from V and 8 from J, leaving 10 bases between them. The germline gives CDR1 LNHDA, CDR2 SQIVND (reference sequence). The CDR3 covers 13 residues. CDR3 nucleotide sequence: TGTGCCAGTAGTATAGACGTTTACAGAGGCTACACCTTC. This encodes CASSIDVYRGYTF.

The genes are TRBV24-1 and TRBJ2-2; 12 nucleotides line up with TRBD2. The junction had 12 bases not matched to a gene; V was cut back by 2 bases and J by 0 bases. The germline CDR1 and CDR2 sequences are KGHDR and SFDVKD. The CDR3 has 21 residues. For the CDR3, the DNA is TGTGCCACCAGTGATTACCTGCAGACTAGCGGGAGACTTTCGAACACCGGGGAGCTGTTTTTT. Its protein product is CATSDYLQTSGRLSNTGELFF.

The rearrangement uses TRBV7-2 and TRBJ2-3; the match to TRBD2 covers 11 bases. The V and J ends lost 3 bases and 6 bases, in that order; junction bases with no gene match: 8. The CDR3 consists of 16 residues. Germline V lookup: CDR1 SGHTA, CDR2 FQGNSA. DNA of the CDR3: TGTGCCAGCAGCTTCTATAGCGGGAGGGCCGGGGATACGCAGTATTTT. This sequence encodes CASSFYSGRAGDTQYF.

The gene calls are TRBV19 and TRBJ1-5; 12 nucleotides agree with TRBD1. J gave up 7 bases and V 8 bases, and 15 bases lay outside the gene matches. Germline CDR1 is LNHDA and CDR2 is SQIVND (reference sequence). The CDR3 has 17 amino acids. CDR3 DNA sequence: TGTGCCAGTTCTAGTCCCCCCGGGACAGGGGGCGGACAGCCCCAGCATTTT. It is translated as CASSSPPGTGGGQPQHF.

The chain is built from TRBV27 and TRBJ2-1, with D possibly TRBD2 on 6 matching bases. Deletions cut 6 bases from V and 9 bases from J, with 18 bases between. Germline V gene lookup returns CDR1 MNHEY and CDR2 SMNVEV (reference sequence). This CDR3 region has 14 residues. The CDR3 DNA sequence: TGTGCCAGCAGCTCTTGGGGAGGAGATGTTGAGCAGTTCTTC. Protein product: CASSSWGGDVEQFF.

The chain combines TRBV28 with TRBJ2-1; 7 positions agree with TRBD2. The germline CDR1 and CDR2 sequences are MDHEN and SYDVKM. The CDR3 totals 13 residues. The ends lost 11 bases at V and 5 bases at J; junction bases unmatched: 9. CDR3 region: CAGSGTTDNEQFF. The CDR3 DNA sequence: TGTGCCGGGAGTGGGACTACCGACAATGAGCAGTTCTTC.

The V gene is TRBV30, the J gene TRBJ2-6; D gene ambiguous. CDR3 length: 14 amino acids. The ends were cut back, 5 bases at V and 2 bases at J, with 10 bases in the middle. Per germline, CDR1 GTSNPN and CDR2 SVGIG (reference sequence). The CDR3 DNA follows: TGTGCCTGGGATGTACAAGCTGGGGCCAACGTCCTGACTTTC. It encodes CAWDVQAGANVLTF.

V usage is TRBV4-1 and J usage is TRBJ1-5; perhaps TRBD1 as D (6 bases). Germline CDR1 and CDR2: MGHRA and YSYEKL. Trimming pared 1 base from V and 2 bases from J, leaving 18 bases between. The CDR3 totals 18 residues. CDR3: CASSQVGGGLGGNQPQHF. The CDR3 DNA is TGCGCCAGCAGCCAAGTAGGGGGGGGGCTAGGAGGCAATCAGCCCCAGCATTTT.